This T cell receptor (beta chain) was obtained from a study of blood T cell repertoires in COVID-19. Trimming stripped 7 bases from V and 8 bases from J, with 10 bases between. This CDR3 has 11 amino acids. In the original analysis: Amplification of reference gene primers was used by the study to estimate nucleated cell counts. Some clones are missing from TCRdb's copy, which holds only in-frame ones; the method was immunoSEQ multiplex PCR. For V, J and clone size, that table is used; D and trimming come from the DNA. The sample lists hundreds of thousands of clones, approximately 92% occurring once.

Sequences were obtained from peripheral blood. V and J are TRBV12-3 or TRBV12-4 and TRBJ2-3, with D uncertain. This TCR was sampled from a man between 18 and 35 years old with COVID-19, enrolled during active disease. For the CDR3, the DNA is TGTGCCAGCACGCAAGGAGCTACGCAGTATTTT. It codes for CASTQGATQYF.